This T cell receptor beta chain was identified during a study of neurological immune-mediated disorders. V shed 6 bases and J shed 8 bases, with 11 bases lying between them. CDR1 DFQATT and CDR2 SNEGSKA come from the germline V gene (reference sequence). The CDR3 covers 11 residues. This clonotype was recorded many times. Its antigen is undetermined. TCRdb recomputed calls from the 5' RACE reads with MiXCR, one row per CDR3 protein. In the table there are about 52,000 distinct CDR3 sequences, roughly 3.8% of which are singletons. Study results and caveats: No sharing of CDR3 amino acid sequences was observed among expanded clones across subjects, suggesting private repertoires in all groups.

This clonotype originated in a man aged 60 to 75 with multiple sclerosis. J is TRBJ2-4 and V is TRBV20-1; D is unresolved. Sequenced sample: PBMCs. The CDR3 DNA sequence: TGCAGTGCACCCCTTACCTACATTCAGTACTTC. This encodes CSAPLTYIQYF.